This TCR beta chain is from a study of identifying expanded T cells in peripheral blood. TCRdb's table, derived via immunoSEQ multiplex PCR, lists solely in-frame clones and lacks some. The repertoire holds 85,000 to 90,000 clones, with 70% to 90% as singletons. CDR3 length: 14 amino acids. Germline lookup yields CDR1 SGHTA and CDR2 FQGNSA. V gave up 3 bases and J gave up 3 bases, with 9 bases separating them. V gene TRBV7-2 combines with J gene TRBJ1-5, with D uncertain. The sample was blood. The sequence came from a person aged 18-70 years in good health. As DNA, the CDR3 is TGTGCCAGCAGCTTTTGGGATTACAATCAGCCCCAGCATTTT. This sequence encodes CASSFWDYNQPQHF.